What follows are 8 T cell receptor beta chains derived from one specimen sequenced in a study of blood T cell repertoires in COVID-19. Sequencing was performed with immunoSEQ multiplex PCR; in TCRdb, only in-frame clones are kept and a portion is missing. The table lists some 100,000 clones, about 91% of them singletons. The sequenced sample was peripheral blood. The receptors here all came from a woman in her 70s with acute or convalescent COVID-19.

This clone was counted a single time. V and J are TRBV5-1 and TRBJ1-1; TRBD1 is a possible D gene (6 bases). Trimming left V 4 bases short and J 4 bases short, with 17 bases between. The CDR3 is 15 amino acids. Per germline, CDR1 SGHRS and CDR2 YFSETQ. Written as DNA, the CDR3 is TGCGCCAGCAGCACAGGGACACCGGGCGGCACTGAAGCTTTCTTT. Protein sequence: CASSTGTPGGTEAFF.

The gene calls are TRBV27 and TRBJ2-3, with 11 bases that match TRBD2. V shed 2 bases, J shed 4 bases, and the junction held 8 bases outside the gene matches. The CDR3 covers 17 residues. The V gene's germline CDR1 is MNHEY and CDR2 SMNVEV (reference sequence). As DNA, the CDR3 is TGTGCCAGCAGTTTAACTAGCGGGAGTTTCGGGCCAGATACGCAGTATTTT. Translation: CASSLTSGSFGPDTQYF.

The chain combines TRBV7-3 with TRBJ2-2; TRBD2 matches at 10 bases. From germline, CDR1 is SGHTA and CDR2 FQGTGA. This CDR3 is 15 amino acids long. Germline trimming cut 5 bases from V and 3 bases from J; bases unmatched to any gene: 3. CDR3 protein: CASSKSGRDTGELFF. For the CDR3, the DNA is TGTGCCAGCAGCAAAAGCGGGAGGGACACCGGGGAGCTGTTTTTT. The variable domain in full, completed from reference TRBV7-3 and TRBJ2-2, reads GAGVSQTPSNKVTEKGKYVELRCDPISGHTALYWYRQSLGQGPEFLIYFQGTGAADDSGLPNDRFFAVRPEGSVSTLKIQRTERGDSAVYLCASSKSGRDTGELFFGEGSRLTVL.

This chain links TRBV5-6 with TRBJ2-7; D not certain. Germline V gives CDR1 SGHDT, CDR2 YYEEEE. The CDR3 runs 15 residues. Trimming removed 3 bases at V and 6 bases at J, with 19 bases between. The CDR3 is CASSSPPYAPPEQYF. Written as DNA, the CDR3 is TGTGCCAGCAGCTCCCCCCCTTACGCGCCCCCCGAGCAGTACTTC.

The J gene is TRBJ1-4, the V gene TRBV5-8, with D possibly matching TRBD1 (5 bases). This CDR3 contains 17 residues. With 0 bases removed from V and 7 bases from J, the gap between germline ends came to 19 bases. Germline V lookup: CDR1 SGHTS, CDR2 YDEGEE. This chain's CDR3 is CASSLDGAFRTFEKLFF. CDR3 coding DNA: TGTGCCAGCAGCTTGGATGGGGCTTTCCGTACCTTTGAAAAACTGTTTTTT.

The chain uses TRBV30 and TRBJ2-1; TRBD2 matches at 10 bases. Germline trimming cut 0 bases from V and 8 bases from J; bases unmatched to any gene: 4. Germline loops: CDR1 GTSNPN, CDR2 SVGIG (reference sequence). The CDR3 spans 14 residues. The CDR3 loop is CAWSVQAGGYEQFF. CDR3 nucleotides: TGTGCCTGGAGTGTACAAGCGGGAGGGTATGAGCAGTTCTTC.

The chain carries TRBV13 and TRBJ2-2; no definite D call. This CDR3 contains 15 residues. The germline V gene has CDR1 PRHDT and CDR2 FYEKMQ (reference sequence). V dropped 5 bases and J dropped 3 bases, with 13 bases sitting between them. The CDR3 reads CASSPIGDDTGELFF. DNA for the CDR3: TGTGCCAGCAGCCCCATCGGAGATGACACCGGGGAGCTGTTTTTT.

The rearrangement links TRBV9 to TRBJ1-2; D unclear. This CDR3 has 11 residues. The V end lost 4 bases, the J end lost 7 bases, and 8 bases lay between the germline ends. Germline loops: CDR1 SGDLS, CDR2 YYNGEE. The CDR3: CASSRGVGYTF. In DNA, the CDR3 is TGTGCCAGCAGCAGAGGCGTTGGCTACACCTTC.